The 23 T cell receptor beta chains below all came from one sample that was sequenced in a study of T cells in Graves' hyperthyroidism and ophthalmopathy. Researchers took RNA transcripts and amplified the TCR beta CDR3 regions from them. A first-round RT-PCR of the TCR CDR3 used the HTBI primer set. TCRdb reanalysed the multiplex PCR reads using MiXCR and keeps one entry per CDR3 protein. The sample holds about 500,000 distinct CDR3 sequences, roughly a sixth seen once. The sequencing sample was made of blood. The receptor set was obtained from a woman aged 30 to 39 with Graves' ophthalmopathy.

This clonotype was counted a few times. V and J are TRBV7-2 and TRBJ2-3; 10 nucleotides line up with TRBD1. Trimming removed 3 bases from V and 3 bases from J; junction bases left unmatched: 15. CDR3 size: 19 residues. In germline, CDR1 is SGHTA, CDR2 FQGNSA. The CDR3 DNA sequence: TGTGCCAGCAGCTTGGGACAGGGGACTTGGGAGATAGTAACAGATACGCAGTATTTT. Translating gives CASSLGQGTWEIVTDTQYF.

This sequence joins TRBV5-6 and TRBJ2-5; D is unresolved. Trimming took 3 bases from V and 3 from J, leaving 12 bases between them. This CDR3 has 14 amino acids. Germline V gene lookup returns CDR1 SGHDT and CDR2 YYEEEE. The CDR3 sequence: CASSSIGLKETQYF. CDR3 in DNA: TGTGCCAGCAGCTCGATCGGGTTGAAAGAGACCCAGTACTTC.

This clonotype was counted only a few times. The DNA of the CDR3 is TGTGCCAGCAGTCACGGGGGATCCGGGGAGCTGTTTTTT. It translates to CASSHGGSGELFF. V is TRBV6-6 and J is TRBJ2-2; tentative D call: TRBD2 (6 bases). Trimming took off 5 bases at V and 6 bases at J, with 10 bases between the two ends. The CDR3 contains 13 residues. Germline CDR1 is MNHNY and CDR2 is SVGAGI (reference sequence).

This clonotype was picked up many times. The CDR3 DNA reads as TGCAGTGCTACGAAAGCGGGAGTGAGCAATGAGCAGTTCTTC. It yields the protein CSATKAGVSNEQFF. The chain has TRBV20-1 and TRBJ2-1, with 8 nucleotides matching TRBD2. V was clipped by 4 bases and J by 6 bases; unmatched bases: 8. Per germline, CDR1 DFQATT and CDR2 SNEGSKA (reference sequence). The CDR3 runs 14 residues.

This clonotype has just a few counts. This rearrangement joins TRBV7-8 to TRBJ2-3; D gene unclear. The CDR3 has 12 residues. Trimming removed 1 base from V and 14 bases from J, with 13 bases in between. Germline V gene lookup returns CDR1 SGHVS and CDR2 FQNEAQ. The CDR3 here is CASSLGVRHAYF. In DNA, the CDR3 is TGTGCCAGCAGCTTAGGAGTACGGCACGCGTATTTT.

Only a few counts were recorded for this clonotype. The CDR3 region is CASSLSPRVESYEQYF. In DNA form, the CDR3 reads TGTGCCAGCAGCTTGTCCCCCAGGGTTGAGTCCTACGAGCAGTACTTC. J is TRBJ2-7 and V is TRBV5-4; D may be TRBD1 (5 bases). The CDR3 spans 16 residues. Germline-derived CDR1 and CDR2 are SGHNT and YYREEE (reference sequence). Trimming removed 1 base at V and 1 base at J, with 15 bases between. Full variable domain (rest looked up from reference TRBV5-4 and TRBJ2-7): ETGVTQSPTHLIKTRGQQVTLRCSSQSGHNTVSWYQQALGQGPQFIFQYYREEENGRGNFPPRFSGLQFPNYSSELNVNALELDDSALYLCASSLSPRVESYEQYFGPGTRLTVT.

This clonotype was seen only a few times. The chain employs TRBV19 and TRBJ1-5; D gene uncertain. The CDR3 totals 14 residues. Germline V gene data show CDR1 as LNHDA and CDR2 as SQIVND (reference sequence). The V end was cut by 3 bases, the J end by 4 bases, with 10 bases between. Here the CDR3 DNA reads TGTGCCAGTAGTATCAGAGCTCTTAATCAGCCCCAGCATTTT. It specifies CASSIRALNQPQHF.

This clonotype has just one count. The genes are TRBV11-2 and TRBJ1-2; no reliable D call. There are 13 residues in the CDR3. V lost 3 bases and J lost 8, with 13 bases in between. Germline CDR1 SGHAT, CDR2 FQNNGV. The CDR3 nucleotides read TGTGCCAGCAGCTTTTACATGAGTGGCGGCTACACCTTC. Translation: CASSFYMSGGYTF.

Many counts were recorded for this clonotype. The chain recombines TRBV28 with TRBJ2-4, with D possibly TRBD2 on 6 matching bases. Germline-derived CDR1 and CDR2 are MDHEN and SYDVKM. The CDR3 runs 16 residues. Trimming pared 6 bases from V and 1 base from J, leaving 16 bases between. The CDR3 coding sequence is TGTGCCAGCAGCCACTCTGGGGGAGGCGCCAAAAACATTCAGTACTTC. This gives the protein CASSHSGGGAKNIQYF.

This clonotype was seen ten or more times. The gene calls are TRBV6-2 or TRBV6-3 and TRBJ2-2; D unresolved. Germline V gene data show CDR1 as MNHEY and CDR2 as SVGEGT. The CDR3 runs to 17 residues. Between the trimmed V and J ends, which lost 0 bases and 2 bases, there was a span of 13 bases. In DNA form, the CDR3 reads TGTGCCAGCAGTTACTCACTCAAGGCTGCTAACACCGGGGAGCTGTTTTTT. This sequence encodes CASSYSLKAANTGELFF.

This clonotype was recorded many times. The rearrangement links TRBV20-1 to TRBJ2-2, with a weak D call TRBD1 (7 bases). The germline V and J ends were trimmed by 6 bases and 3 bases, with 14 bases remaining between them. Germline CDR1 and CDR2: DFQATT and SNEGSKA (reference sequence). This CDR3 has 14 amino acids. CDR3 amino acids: CSARSRGDTGELFF. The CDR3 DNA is TGCAGTGCCCGCTCCAGGGGGGACACCGGGGAGCTGTTTTTT.

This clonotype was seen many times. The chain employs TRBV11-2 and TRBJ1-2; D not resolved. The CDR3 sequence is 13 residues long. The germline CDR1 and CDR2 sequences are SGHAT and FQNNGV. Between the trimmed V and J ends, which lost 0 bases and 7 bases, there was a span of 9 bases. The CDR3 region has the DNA TGTGCCAGCAGCTTAGATGGGTTTGGTGGCTACACCTTC. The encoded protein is CASSLDGFGGYTF.

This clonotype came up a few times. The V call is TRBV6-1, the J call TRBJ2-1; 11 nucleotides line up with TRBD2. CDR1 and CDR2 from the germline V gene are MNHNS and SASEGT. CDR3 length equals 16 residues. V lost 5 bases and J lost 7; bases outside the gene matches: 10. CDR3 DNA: TGTGCCAGCAGTTCGATAGCGGGAGGGCCGGGGAATGAGCAGTTCTTC. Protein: CASSSIAGGPGNEQFF.

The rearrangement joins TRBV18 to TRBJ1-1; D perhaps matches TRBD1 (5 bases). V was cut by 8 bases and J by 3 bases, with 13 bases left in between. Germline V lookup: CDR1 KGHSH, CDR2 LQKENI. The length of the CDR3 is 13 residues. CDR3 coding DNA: TGTGCCAGCCGGAAGGGGTATTACACTGAAGCTTTCTTT. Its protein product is CASRKGYYTEAFF.

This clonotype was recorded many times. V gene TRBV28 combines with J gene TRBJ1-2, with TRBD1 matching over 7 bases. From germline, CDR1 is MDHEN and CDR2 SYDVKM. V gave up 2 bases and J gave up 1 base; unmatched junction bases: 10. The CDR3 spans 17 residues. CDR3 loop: CASSLGGRGRFNYGYTF. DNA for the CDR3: TGTGCCAGCAGTTTAGGCGGCAGGGGGAGATTTAACTATGGCTACACCTTC.

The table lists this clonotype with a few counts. The CDR3 bases are TGTGCCTGCACAGGTCCGGGCTACACCTTC. This encodes CACTGPGYTF. The chain employs TRBV30 and TRBJ1-2, with D perhaps TRBD1 (5 bases). With 6 bases removed from V and 8 bases from J, the gap between germline ends came to 10 bases. The CDR3 totals 10 residues. Germline CDR1 GTSNPN, CDR2 SVGIG (reference sequence).

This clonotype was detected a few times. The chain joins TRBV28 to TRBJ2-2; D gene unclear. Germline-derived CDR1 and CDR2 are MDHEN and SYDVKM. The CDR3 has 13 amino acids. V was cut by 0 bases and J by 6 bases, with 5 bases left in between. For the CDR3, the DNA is TGTGCCAGCAGTTTATGGGTTTCCGGGGAGCTGTTTTTT. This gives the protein CASSLWVSGELFF.

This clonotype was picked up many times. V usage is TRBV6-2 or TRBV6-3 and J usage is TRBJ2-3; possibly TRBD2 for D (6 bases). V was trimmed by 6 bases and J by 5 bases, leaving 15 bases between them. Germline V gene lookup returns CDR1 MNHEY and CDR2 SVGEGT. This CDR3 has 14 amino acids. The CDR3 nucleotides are TGTGCCAGCAGCCTAGCGCCTTGGGAAGATACGCAGTATTTT. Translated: CASSLAPWEDTQYF.

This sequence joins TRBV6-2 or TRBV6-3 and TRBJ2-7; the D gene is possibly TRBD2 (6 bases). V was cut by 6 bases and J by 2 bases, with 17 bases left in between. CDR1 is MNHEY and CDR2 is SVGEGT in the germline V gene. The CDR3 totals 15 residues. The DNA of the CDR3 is TGTGCCAGCAGCCTTTACGAGCGGGTTCCCTACGAGCAGTACTTC. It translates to CASSLYERVPYEQYF.

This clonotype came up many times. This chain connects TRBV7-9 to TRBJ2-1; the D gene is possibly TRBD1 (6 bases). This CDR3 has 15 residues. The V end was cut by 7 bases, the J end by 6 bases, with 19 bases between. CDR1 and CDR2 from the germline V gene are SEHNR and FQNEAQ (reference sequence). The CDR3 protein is CASNEKGDKGNEQFF. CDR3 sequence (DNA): TGTGCCAGCAACGAGAAGGGGGATAAGGGCAATGAGCAGTTCTTC.

DNA of the CDR3: TGTGCCACCAGTGATGGAAAAGTCAACTATGGCTACACCTTC. As protein: CATSDGKVNYGYTF. The chain links TRBV24-1 to TRBJ1-2; D not resolved. This CDR3 is 14 amino acids long. CDR1 KGHDR and CDR2 SFDVKD come from the germline V gene. V lost 3 bases and J lost 2, with 9 bases in between.

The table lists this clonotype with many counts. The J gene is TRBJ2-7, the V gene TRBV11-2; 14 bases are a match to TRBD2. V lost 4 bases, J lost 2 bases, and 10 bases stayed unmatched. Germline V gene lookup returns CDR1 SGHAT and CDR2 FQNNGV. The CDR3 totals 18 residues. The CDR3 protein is CASSSIRGTSGSPYEQYF. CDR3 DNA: TGTGCCAGCAGCTCAATACGCGGGACTAGCGGGAGCCCCTACGAGCAGTACTTC.

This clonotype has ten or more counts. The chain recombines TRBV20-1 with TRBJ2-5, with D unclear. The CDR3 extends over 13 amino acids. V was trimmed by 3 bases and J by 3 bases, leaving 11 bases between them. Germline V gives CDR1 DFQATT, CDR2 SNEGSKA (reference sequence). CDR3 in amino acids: CSASSWAEETQYF. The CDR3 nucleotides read TGCAGTGCTAGTAGTTGGGCAGAAGAGACCCAGTACTTC.